The sequence of this TCR beta chain was determined in a study of monozygotic twins with inflammatory bowel disease. Findings of the study overall: IBD patients had lower TCRbeta diversity (inverse Simpson) than healthy co-twins.

Points on this clonotype: Antigen specificity is unknown.

It was roughly 3.5 ug of total RNA that each TCR library used. TCRdb processed the 5' RACE reads again and assigns one entry to each CDR3 protein, with no DNA. Its clone listing holds approximately 400,000 distinct CDR3 sequences. Sequencing input: blood. The TCR comes from a human donor with ulcerative colitis or Crohn's disease, or a healthy co-twin of an affected twin (not recorded which).

CDR3 protein: CSARDLVYEKLFF. The rearrangement uses TRBV20-1 and TRBJ1-4. Germline V gives CDR1 DFQATT, CDR2 SNEGSKA (reference sequence). The CDR3 totals 13 residues.